This T cell receptor beta chain was obtained from a study of CD8 T cells in ankylosing spondylitis. Findings and caveats of the study: Blood of patients with ankylosing spondylitis appeared to be characterized by a TCR beta motif of several highly homologous variants. According to the report, clones linked to the disease were significantly enriched in matched synovial fluid samples taken from ankylosing spondylitis patients. Disease-associated clonotypes exhibited CD8+ identity and were relatively infrequent in peripheral blood. In the blood and synovial fluid of reactive arthritis, some motif variants had been previously reported.

With molecular barcodes, quantitative 5'-RACE was used to make the TCR beta libraries. TCRdb reprocessed the 5' RACE reads via MiXCR and lists one record per CDR3 protein. The sample holds approximately 220,000 distinct CDR3 sequences, 18% seen once. Unmatched junction bases numbered 9, after V lost 7 bases and J lost 3 bases. The CDR3 extends over 14 amino acids. CDR1 and CDR2 from the germline V gene are SQVTM and ANQGSEA. This clonotype appeared a few times. What it binds is not known. Sequencing used blood, either unsorted or a sorted T cell fraction (not recorded which). The TCR originated in a male donor with ankylosing spondylitis. V gene TRBV29-1 combines with J gene TRBJ1-2; 9 nucleotides line up with TRBD1. CDR3 in amino acids: CSAMGQGSDYGYTF. The DNA for the CDR3 is TGCAGCGCCATGGGACAGGGATCGGACTATGGCTACACCTTC.